This TCR beta chain comes out of a study of blood T cells in healthy people across ages. The use of a sample-barcoded 5' primer and a J-beta primer mix characterized a second PCR of roughly 6 to 11 cycles. TCRdb processed the 5' RACE reads anew with MiXCR; each CDR3 protein has one entry. Here the sample spans 450,000 to 600,000 distinct CDR3 sequences, around 27% being singletons. There are many counts of this clonotype. Germline CDR1 and CDR2: SGHRS and YFSETQ. This CDR3 has 15 amino acids. Between the trimmed V and J ends, which lost 0 bases and 1 base, there was a span of 10 bases. These same data were also listed under a study on T cells of mothers and their children. That study reports: The people who donated were three healthy Caucasian mothers and their six children.

The sample was blood. This chain links TRBV5-1 with TRBJ2-5; D may be TRBD2 (6 bases). The clonotype was recovered from a boy younger than 10 in good health. DNA for the CDR3: TGCGCCAGCAGCTTGGCCCTGGGACTCCAAGAGACCCAGTACTTC. It translates to CASSLALGLQETQYF.